This T cell receptor beta chain was sequenced for a study of cytomegalovirus exposure and HLA in healthy donors. General observations from the study: Presence/absence analyses supposed approximately even sequencing depth among donors. The study found most TCR sequences rare, yet found some public TCRs in many donors. A further, later analysis showed that HLA-associated TCR beta chains (compared with equally common others) were more clonally expanded. In vitro assays verified that a few CMV-associated chains recognized CMV antigens specifically.

The V and J ends lost 6 bases and 5 bases, in that order; junction bases with no gene match: 6. CDR3 length: 13 amino acids. CDR1 and CDR2 (germline): SGHRS, YFSETQ. Primers for the PCR totalled 60 Vbeta and 13 Jbeta. Repertoires were generated with immunoSEQ multiplex PCR, while TCRdb's copy carries only in-frame clones and drops some. The sample lists fewer than 250,000 clones; around 80% were seen once. On this clone itself: The antigen is unknown.

The specimen was PBMCs. The chain combines TRBV5-1 with TRBJ2-5; 8 bases fit TRBD2. This TCR came from a boy between 2 and 10 years old in good health and CMV-seronegative. This CDR3 reads CASTRGGSETQYF. CDR3 nucleotides: TGCGCCAGCACCCGGGGGGGGTCCGAGACCCAGTACTTC.